This T cell receptor (beta chain) was recovered during a study of blood T cell repertoires in COVID-19. As for the study in general: Collection of acute and convalescent COVID-19 samples took place in the United States, Italy and Spain. T cells, B-cell-depleted T cells, or PBMCs supplied cDNA or gDNA.

Germline CDR1 is LGHNA and CDR2 is YNFKEQ. The CDR3 is made up of 18 amino acids. Trimming stripped 1 base from V and 1 base from J, with 18 bases between. Per the original methods: From reference gene primer amplification, estimates of nucleated cell counts were derived. TCRdb keeps only in-frame clones here, not all; method: immunoSEQ multiplex PCR. The DNA gave D and trimming, while V, J and clone size come from that table. The repertoire holds under 150,000 clones, with about four fifths as singletons. This receptor was identified in a man between 40 and 49 years old with active or convalescent COVID-19. Source material: peripheral blood. V usage is TRBV4-2 and J usage is TRBJ2-3; a possible D gene is TRBD1 (6 bases). CDR3 nucleotides: TGTGCCAGCAGCCAAGTAGGACAGCAAAAAGTGGGCACAGATACGCAGTATTTT. Translated: CASSQVGQQKVGTDTQYF.